These T cell receptor beta chains were read from a single sample in a study of T-cell reconstitution after alpha-beta-depleted transplantation in children. From the PCR reads, TCRdb called clonotypes with MiXCR, one entry per CDR3 protein. The sample lists 250,000 to 300,000 distinct CDR3 sequences, 6% to 10% occurring once. Sequenced material: peripheral blood, taken 360 days after TCRalphabeta/CD19-depleted stem cell transplant. The receptors originated from a female patient aged 2-10 years who had a stem cell transplant for Fanconi anemia, so the T cells may come from the graft donor. Each CDR3 is given with its conserved first and last residue. Fields, in order: J gene, clone size, D gene, V gene, CDR3 protein, CDR3 DNA. D genes are given only for firm matches. Size is omitted from some rows. Given values are once, few, many or a class for expanded clones.

j_call: TRBJ2-1; clone_size: few; d_call: .; v_call: TRBV5-6; cdr3_aa: CASSPGRFDEQFF; cdr3_nt: TGTGCCAGCAGCCCCGGACGGTTCGATGAGCAGTTCTTC
j_call: TRBJ2-5; clone_size: .; d_call: TRBD1; v_call: TRBV20-1; cdr3_aa: CSAQSPGGVGETQYF; cdr3_nt: TGCAGTGCCCAGTCCCCAGGGGGCGTGGGGGAGACCCAGTACTTC
j_call: TRBJ2-3; clone_size: many; d_call: TRBD1; v_call: TRBV5-6; cdr3_aa: CASRDRGMADTQYF; cdr3_nt: TGTGCCAGTCGAGACAGGGGAATGGCAGATACGCAGTATTTT
j_call: TRBJ1-2; clone_size: many; d_call: TRBD1; v_call: TRBV25-1; cdr3_aa: CASSDFDRAYTF; cdr3_nt: TGTGCCAGCAGTGACTTCGACAGGGCCTACACCTTC
j_call: TRBJ1-2; clone_size: few; d_call: .; v_call: TRBV11-2; cdr3_aa: CASSSPTGYYGYTF; cdr3_nt: TGTGCCAGCAGCTCCCCTACCGGTTACTATGGCTACACCTTC
j_call: TRBJ2-2; clone_size: few; d_call: .; v_call: TRBV30; cdr3_aa: CAWIFSGRSNTGELFF; cdr3_nt: TGTGCCTGGATATTTAGCGGCAGGTCGAACACCGGGGAGCTGTTTTTT
j_call: TRBJ1-1; clone_size: .; d_call: TRBD1; v_call: TRBV11-3; cdr3_aa: CASSFRGQDTEAFF; cdr3_nt: TGTGCCAGCAGCTTCAGGGGGCAGGACACTGAAGCTTTCTTT
j_call: TRBJ1-3; clone_size: .; d_call: .; v_call: TRBV18; cdr3_aa: CASSPPGMLAGNTIYF; cdr3_nt: TGTGCCAGCTCACCCCCAGGGATGTTGGCTGGAAACACCATATATTTT
j_call: TRBJ1-1; clone_size: many; d_call: .; v_call: TRBV7-6; cdr3_aa: CASSRGQGTEAFF; cdr3_nt: TGTGCCAGCAGCAGGGGTCAGGGGACTGAAGCTTTCTTT
j_call: TRBJ1-1; clone_size: many; d_call: TRBD1; v_call: TRBV10-3; cdr3_aa: CAIGTGALNTEAFF; cdr3_nt: TGTGCCATAGGGACAGGGGCCTTGAACACTGAAGCTTTCTTT
j_call: TRBJ1-1; clone_size: .; d_call: .; v_call: TRBV28; cdr3_aa: CASRGVSEAFF; cdr3_nt: TGTGCCAGCAGGGGGGTTTCTGAAGCTTTCTTT
j_call: TRBJ1-5; clone_size: .; d_call: .; v_call: TRBV27; cdr3_aa: CASSLSQYSNQPQHF; cdr3_nt: TGTGCCAGCAGTTTATCCCAGTATAGCAATCAGCCCCAGCATTTT
j_call: TRBJ1-5; clone_size: few; d_call: .; v_call: TRBV20-1; cdr3_aa: CSARLHQGYGNQPQHF; cdr3_nt: TGCAGTGCTCGCCTCCACCAGGGGTACGGCAATCAGCCCCAGCATTTT
j_call: TRBJ1-1; clone_size: .; d_call: .; v_call: TRBV20-1; cdr3_aa: CSAPDLDRNTEAFF; cdr3_nt: TGCAGTGCGCCGGACTTGGACAGGAACACTGAAGCTTTCTTT
j_call: TRBJ2-7; clone_size: many; d_call: .; v_call: TRBV7-3; cdr3_aa: CASSPPGRGTYEQYF; cdr3_nt: TGTGCCAGCAGCCCACCAGGCAGGGGAACCTACGAGCAGTACTTC
j_call: TRBJ2-2; clone_size: many; d_call: .; v_call: TRBV6-4; cdr3_aa: CASSETGWTGELFF; cdr3_nt: TGTGCCAGCAGTGAAACAGGGTGGACCGGGGAGCTGTTTTTT
j_call: TRBJ2-3; clone_size: many; d_call: TRBD1; v_call: TRBV10-3; cdr3_aa: CAISQTGKVTDTQYF; cdr3_nt: TGTGCCATCAGCCAGACAGGGAAGGTCACAGATACGCAGTATTTT
j_call: TRBJ2-1; clone_size: many; d_call: .; v_call: TRBV20-1; cdr3_aa: CSARKSRGARYNEQFF; cdr3_nt: TGCAGTGCTAGAAAGTCGCGGGGCGCCCGGTACAATGAGCAGTTCTTC
j_call: TRBJ2-2; clone_size: .; d_call: .; v_call: TRBV5-5; cdr3_aa: CASSFRDTGYTGELFF; cdr3_nt: TGTGCCAGCAGCTTCCGGGACACGGGCTACACCGGGGAGCTGTTTTTT
j_call: TRBJ1-2; clone_size: many; d_call: .; v_call: TRBV5-1; cdr3_aa: CASSRDLDYGYTF; cdr3_nt: TGCGCCAGCAGTCGGGATCTAGACTATGGCTACACCTTC
j_call: TRBJ2-4; clone_size: many; d_call: .; v_call: TRBV13; cdr3_aa: CASSHRIKNIQYF; cdr3_nt: TGTGCCAGCAGCCATCGGATCAAAAACATTCAGTACTTC
j_call: TRBJ2-1; clone_size: .; d_call: .; v_call: TRBV16; cdr3_aa: CASSQSFFEQFF; cdr3_nt: TGTGCCAGCAGCCAATCGTTTTTTGAGCAGTTCTTC
j_call: TRBJ1-5; clone_size: .; d_call: .; v_call: TRBV2; cdr3_aa: CASRGDTDSNQPQHF; cdr3_nt: TGTGCCAGCAGGGGGGACACCGATAGCAATCAGCCCCAGCATTTT
j_call: TRBJ2-2; clone_size: .; d_call: .; v_call: TRBV7-6; cdr3_aa: CASSQYMNTGELFF; cdr3_nt: TGTGCCAGCAGCCAGTACATGAACACCGGGGAGCTGTTTTTT
j_call: TRBJ2-2; clone_size: few; d_call: .; v_call: TRBV2; cdr3_aa: CASSGLGGTGELFF; cdr3_nt: TGTGCCAGCAGTGGACTAGGGGGAACCGGGGAGCTGTTTTTT
j_call: TRBJ2-7; clone_size: many; d_call: .; v_call: TRBV7-6; cdr3_aa: CASSSRTFLDGEQYF; cdr3_nt: TGTGCCAGCAGCTCGAGGACCTTCCTCGACGGGGAGCAGTACTTC
j_call: TRBJ1-4; clone_size: many; d_call: .; v_call: TRBV29-1; cdr3_aa: CSARGTNEKLFF; cdr3_nt: TGCAGCGCTAGGGGGACTAATGAAAAACTGTTTTTT
j_call: TRBJ2-5; clone_size: many; d_call: TRBD2; v_call: TRBV12-3/TRBV12-4; cdr3_aa: CASSLAGVETQYF; cdr3_nt: TGTGCCAGCAGTCTAGCGGGAGTTGAGACCCAGTACTTC
j_call: TRBJ1-2; clone_size: .; d_call: .; v_call: TRBV5-5; cdr3_aa: CASSLHSQDGYTF; cdr3_nt: TGTGCCAGCAGCTTGCACAGTCAGGATGGCTACACCTTC
j_call: TRBJ1-1; clone_size: many; d_call: .; v_call: TRBV9; cdr3_aa: CASSVGERGRNTEAFF; cdr3_nt: TGTGCCAGCAGCGTAGGGGAACGGGGCAGGAACACTGAAGCTTTCTTT
j_call: TRBJ1-2; clone_size: few; d_call: .; v_call: TRBV4-3; cdr3_aa: CASSQGAREGGGYTF; cdr3_nt: TGCGCCAGCAGCCAAGGGGCCCGGGAGGGCGGTGGCTACACCTTC
j_call: TRBJ2-5; clone_size: few; d_call: TRBD2; v_call: TRBV5-1; cdr3_aa: CASSPTSGSLIGETQYF; cdr3_nt: TGCGCCAGCAGCCCGACTAGCGGGAGTCTAATCGGGGAGACCCAGTACTTC
j_call: TRBJ2-1; clone_size: few; d_call: TRBD2; v_call: TRBV5-1; cdr3_aa: CASSFPGGLQEQFF; cdr3_nt: TGCGCCAGCAGCTTCCCGGGGGGACTGCAGGAGCAGTTCTTC
j_call: TRBJ2-5; clone_size: few; d_call: .; v_call: TRBV20-1; cdr3_aa: CSGLGGGVETQYF; cdr3_nt: TGCAGTGGTCTGGGGGGGGGCGTGGAGACCCAGTACTTC
j_call: TRBJ2-1; clone_size: .; d_call: TRBD1; v_call: TRBV20-1; cdr3_aa: CSAKDRAYNEQFF; cdr3_nt: TGCAGTGCTAAAGACAGGGCCTACAATGAGCAGTTCTTC
j_call: TRBJ2-5; clone_size: .; d_call: TRBD1; v_call: TRBV5-4; cdr3_aa: CASSWDRAETQYF; cdr3_nt: TGTGCCAGCAGTTGGGACAGGGCAGAGACCCAGTACTTC
j_call: TRBJ1-1; clone_size: .; d_call: TRBD1; v_call: TRBV29-1; cdr3_aa: CSVEQGAWAEAFF; cdr3_nt: TGCAGCGTTGAGCAGGGGGCTTGGGCTGAAGCTTTCTTT
j_call: TRBJ2-1; clone_size: .; d_call: TRBD2; v_call: TRBV11-3; cdr3_aa: CASSSSGGAGNEQFF; cdr3_nt: TGTGCCAGCAGCTCTAGCGGGGGGGCGGGGAATGAGCAGTTCTTC
j_call: TRBJ2-7; clone_size: few; d_call: .; v_call: TRBV28; cdr3_aa: CASRHLPGEQYF; cdr3_nt: TGTGCCAGCAGACACCTTCCAGGGGAGCAGTACTTC
j_call: TRBJ2-1; clone_size: few; d_call: TRBD2; v_call: TRBV7-6; cdr3_aa: CASSSPGTSGAEQFF; cdr3_nt: TGTGCCAGCAGCTCCCCCGGGACTAGCGGGGCGGAGCAGTTCTTC
j_call: TRBJ2-1; clone_size: many; d_call: TRBD2; v_call: TRBV12-3/TRBV12-4; cdr3_aa: CASTPAGGYNEQFF; cdr3_nt: TGTGCCAGCACCCCTGCCGGGGGGTACAATGAGCAGTTCTTC
j_call: TRBJ1-1; clone_size: .; d_call: .; v_call: TRBV20-1; cdr3_aa: CSALGYWGDTEAFF; cdr3_nt: TGCAGTGCTCTCGGCTACTGGGGGGATACTGAAGCTTTCTTT
j_call: TRBJ1-5; clone_size: many; d_call: TRBD1; v_call: TRBV20-1; cdr3_aa: CSAAGQGGFGNQPQHF; cdr3_nt: TGCAGTGCGGCGGGACAGGGAGGGTTTGGCAATCAGCCCCAGCATTTT
j_call: TRBJ1-6; clone_size: many; d_call: .; v_call: TRBV15; cdr3_aa: CATSREHSSYNSPLHF; cdr3_nt: TGTGCCACCAGCAGAGAGCACAGCTCCTATAATTCACCCCTCCACTTT
j_call: TRBJ1-1; clone_size: .; d_call: TRBD1; v_call: TRBV10-3; cdr3_aa: CAISDGTDTEAFF; cdr3_nt: TGTGCCATCAGTGACGGGACAGACACTGAAGCTTTCTTT